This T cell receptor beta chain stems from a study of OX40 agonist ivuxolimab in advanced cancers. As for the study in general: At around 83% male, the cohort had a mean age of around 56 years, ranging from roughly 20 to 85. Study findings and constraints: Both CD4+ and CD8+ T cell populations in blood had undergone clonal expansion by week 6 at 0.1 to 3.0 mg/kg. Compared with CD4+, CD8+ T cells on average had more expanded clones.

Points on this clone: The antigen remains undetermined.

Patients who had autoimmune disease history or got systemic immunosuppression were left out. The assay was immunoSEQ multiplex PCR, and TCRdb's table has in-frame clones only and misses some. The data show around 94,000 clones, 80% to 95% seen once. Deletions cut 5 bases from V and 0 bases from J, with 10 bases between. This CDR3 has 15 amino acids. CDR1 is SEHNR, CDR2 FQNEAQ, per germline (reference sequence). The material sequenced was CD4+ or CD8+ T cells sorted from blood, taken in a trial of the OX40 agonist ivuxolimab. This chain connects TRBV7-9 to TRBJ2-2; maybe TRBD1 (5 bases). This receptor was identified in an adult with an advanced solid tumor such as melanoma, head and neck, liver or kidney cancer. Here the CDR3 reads CASSDRSSNTGELFF. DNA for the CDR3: TGTGCCAGCAGCGACAGAAGTTCGAACACCGGGGAGCTGTTTTTT.